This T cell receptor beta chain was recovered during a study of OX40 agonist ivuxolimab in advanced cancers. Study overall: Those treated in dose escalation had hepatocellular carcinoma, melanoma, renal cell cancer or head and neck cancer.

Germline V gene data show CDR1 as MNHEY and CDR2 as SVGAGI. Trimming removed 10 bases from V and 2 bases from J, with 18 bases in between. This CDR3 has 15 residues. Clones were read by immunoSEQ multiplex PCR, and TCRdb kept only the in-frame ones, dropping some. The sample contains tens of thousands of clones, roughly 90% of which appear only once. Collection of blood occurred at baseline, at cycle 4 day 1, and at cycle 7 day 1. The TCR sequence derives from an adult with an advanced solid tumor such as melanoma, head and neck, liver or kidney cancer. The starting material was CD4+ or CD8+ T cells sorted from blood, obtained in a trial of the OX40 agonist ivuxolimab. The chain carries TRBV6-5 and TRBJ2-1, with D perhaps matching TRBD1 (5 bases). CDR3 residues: CATPRAGPTYNEQFF. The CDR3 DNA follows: TGTGCCACCCCACGGGCAGGGCCGACCTACAATGAGCAGTTCTTC.